This entry features one TCR beta chain sequence. The target antigen is unknown. Participants comprised healthy donors of bone marrow. This entry belongs to a study of cytomegalovirus exposure and HLA in healthy donors. As for the study in general: An early release of data contained about 85 million unique TCRs, which came from HLA-typed donors. Points from the study as a whole: Most observed TCR sequences were rare, whereas some public TCRs were detected in many donors.

The PCR had 60 Vbeta and 13 Jbeta primers. Data came from immunoSEQ multiplex PCR; TCRdb stores just in-frame clones and leaves some out. Its listing shows approximately 120,000 clones. Material: PBMCs. This TCR was recovered from a young man in good health and CMV-seronegative.

In DNA form, the CDR3 reads TGTGCCTGGAGTGTCGGGAGTCTGACGGTGGATGAGCAGTTCTTC. Translation gives CAWSVGSLTVDEQFF. The chain uses TRBV30 and TRBJ2-1; TRBD2 is a possible D gene (6 bases). Germline V CDR1 and CDR2: GTSNPN, SVGIG (reference sequence). Trimming removed 0 bases from V and 8 bases from J, with 17 bases in between. The CDR3 length is 15 residues.